These 22 T cell receptor beta chains came from one sample sequenced in a study of T cells in localized non-small cell lung cancer. TCRdb's copy holds only in-frame clones and misses some; the assay was immunoSEQ multiplex PCR. The table records over 25,000 clones, 80% of them present only once. The specimen was peripheral blood, collected before any cancer treatment. These receptors were obtained from a male donor at least 60 years old with stage III squamous cell lung carcinoma.

The chain has TRBV19 and TRBJ1-5; 8 positions agree with TRBD1. V lost 9 bases and J lost 2; bases outside the gene matches: 6. This CDR3 comprises 14 residues. Looked up from germline, CDR1 is LNHDA and CDR2 is SQIVND (reference sequence). CDR3 sequence: CASRGQGGNQPQHF. The CDR3 nucleotides read TGTGCCAGCCGAGGACAGGGCGGCAATCAGCCCCAGCATTTT.

The chain carries TRBV18 and TRBJ2-7; D tentatively reads TRBD1 or TRBD2 (5 bases each). CDR3 length: 13 amino acids. V shed 6 bases and J shed 2 bases, with 11 bases lying between them. Germline CDR1 and CDR2: KGHSH and LQKENI. The CDR3 nucleotides read TGTGCCAGCTCTACCGGGACGGCCTACGAGCAGTACTTC. Protein sequence: CASSTGTAYEQYF.

The chain combines TRBV6-6 with TRBJ2-7, with D possibly being TRBD2 (6 bases). The CDR3 extends over 14 amino acids. Trimming shortened V by 8 bases and J by 0 bases, and 14 bases separated the two germline ends. Germline V gene sequence: CDR1 MNHNY, CDR2 SVGAGI (reference sequence). The CDR3 sequence: CASRRAGTSYEQYF. The CDR3 region has the DNA TGTGCCAGCCGGCGGGCGGGAACCTCCTACGAGCAGTACTTC.

The V call is TRBV5-6, the J call TRBJ1-1; possibly TRBD1 for D (6 bases). The CDR3 is 14 residues long. Per germline, CDR1 SGHDT and CDR2 YYEEEE. V was shortened by 2 bases and J by 5 bases, with 13 bases between the two germline ends. DNA for the CDR3: TGTGCCAGCAGCTTTGGCAGGGGAGGAACTGAAGCTTTCTTT. Translated: CASSFGRGGTEAFF.

This clone has more than one count but fewer than ten. The chain has TRBV20-1 and TRBJ1-1, with D uncertain. Germline lookup yields CDR1 DFQATT and CDR2 SNEGSKA (reference sequence). The CDR3 spans 11 residues. The ends were cut back, 6 bases at V and 8 bases at J, with 13 bases in the middle. The DNA of the CDR3 is TGCAGTGCAAGGCGCCAGGAAGAAGCTTTCTTT. It translates to CSARRQEEAFF.

This rearrangement joins TRBV6-6 to TRBJ2-7; D not resolved. The length of the CDR3 is 14 residues. Germline V gene data show CDR1 as MNHNY and CDR2 as SVGAGI (reference sequence). Trimming removed 1 base from V and 0 bases from J, with 7 bases in between. Here the CDR3 DNA reads TGTGCCAGCAGTTACTTGGGGATCTCCTACGAGCAGTACTTC. Protein sequence: CASSYLGISYEQYF.

The chain links TRBV5-1 to TRBJ2-5; 7 positions agree with TRBD2. V gave up 3 bases and J gave up 2 bases; unmatched junction bases: 10. CDR1 and CDR2 from the germline V gene are SGHRS and YFSETQ. The CDR3 loop spans 16 amino acids. The CDR3 sequence: CASSSDVGREQETQYF. Here the CDR3 DNA reads TGCGCCAGCAGCTCGGACGTGGGGAGGGAGCAAGAGACCCAGTACTTC. Variable domain in full (rest from reference TRBV5-1 and TRBJ2-5): KAGVTQTPRYLIKTRGQQVTLSCSPISGHRSVSWYQQTPGQGLQFLFEYFSETQRNKGNFPGRFSGRQFSNSRSEMNVSTLELGDSALYLCASSSDVGREQETQYFGPGTRLLVL.

This clone has only a few counts. The rearrangement links TRBV5-1 to TRBJ2-1; 11 nucleotides line up with TRBD2. CDR3 length: 14 amino acids. From germline, CDR1 is SGHRS and CDR2 YFSETQ. J gave up 9 bases and V 4 bases, and 6 bases lay outside the gene matches. The DNA for the CDR3 is TGCGCCAGCAGCCGTAGCGGGGGGGCCGCTGAGCAGTTCTTC. It yields the protein CASSRSGGAAEQFF.

The chain links TRBV28 to TRBJ2-2, with TRBD2 matching 10 bases. V lost 5 bases, J lost 4 bases, and 7 bases stayed unmatched. This CDR3 is 16 amino acids long. CDR1 MDHEN and CDR2 SYDVKM come from the germline V gene. This CDR3 reads CASSLYGTSVTGELFF. DNA for the CDR3: TGTGCCAGCAGTCTCTACGGGACTAGCGTCACCGGGGAGCTGTTTTTT.

The chain uses TRBV4-3 and TRBJ1-2; D is perhaps TRBD1 (5 bases). In germline, CDR1 is LGHNA, CDR2 YSLEER. V lost 1 base, J lost 4 bases, and 13 bases lay in between. The CDR3 totals 15 residues. The DNA of the CDR3 is TGCGCCAGCAGCCAAGGGGGGGTAAGCCGCTATGGCTACACCTTC. It is translated as CASSQGGVSRYGYTF.

This clone was observed once. The rearrangement links TRBV19 to TRBJ2-2, with 7 positions matching TRBD1. With V trimmed by 3 bases and J by 6 bases, 7 bases remained unmatched. CDR1 and CDR2 (germline): LNHDA, SQIVND (reference sequence). The CDR3 loop spans 15 amino acids. The DNA for the CDR3 is TGTGCCAGTAGTATGGGGTTGACAGGGCCCGGGGAGCTGTTTTTT. Translation gives CASSMGLTGPGELFF.

This rearrangement joins TRBV7-2 to TRBJ2-3; possibly TRBD1 for D (5 bases). The CDR3 totals 15 residues. V shed 5 bases and J shed 0 bases, with 12 bases lying between them. The germline V gene encodes CDR1 SGHTA and CDR2 FQGNSA. In DNA, the CDR3 is TGTGCCAGCAGCCGACAGTCTTCTAGCACAGATACGCAGTATTTT. Translating gives CASSRQSSSTDTQYF.

The V call is TRBV18, the J call TRBJ2-7, with TRBD1 matching 7 bases. Trimming took 2 bases from V and 1 from J; bases not matched to a gene: 2. This CDR3 spans 14 amino acids. Germline values: CDR1 KGHSH, CDR2 LQKENI. CDR3 sequence (DNA): TGTGCCAGCTCACCAGGGACAGTATCCTACGAGCAGTACTTC. This encodes CASSPGTVSYEQYF.

The chain couples TRBV10-1 to TRBJ1-2; D remains unclear. Germline CDR1 reads WNHNN; CDR2 reads SYGVQD (reference sequence). CDR3 length equals 19 residues. With 1 base removed from V and 1 base from J, the gap between germline ends came to 22 bases. The CDR3 reads CASSEFRSHGQLGNYGYTF. Here the CDR3 DNA reads TGCGCCAGCAGTGAGTTCCGGTCACACGGCCAATTAGGTAACTATGGCTACACCTTC.

V gene TRBV15 combines with J gene TRBJ2-7; 7 bases are shared with TRBD1. V lost 5 bases, J lost 2 bases, and 3 bases stayed unmatched. Germline V gene data show CDR1 as LNHNV and CDR2 as YYDKDF (reference sequence). This CDR3 is built from 13 residues. The CDR3 DNA is TGTGCCACCAGCCTTCAGGGGGCCTACGAGCAGTACTTC. Protein: CATSLQGAYEQYF.

The genes are TRBV4-1 and TRBJ2-7; 11 positions match TRBD2. The CDR3 runs to 17 residues. V shed 1 base, J shed 5 bases, and the junction held 10 bases outside the gene matches. Looked up from germline, CDR1 is MGHRA and CDR2 is YSYEKL. DNA for the CDR3: TGCGCCAGCAGCCAAGTAGCGGGAGGGCCACGTATTCACGAGCAGTACTTC. Residues: CASSQVAGGPRIHEQYF.

The chain couples TRBV4-3 to TRBJ2-4; 9 bases are shared with TRBD2. CDR3 length: 15 residues. Germline CDR1 reads LGHNA; CDR2 reads YSLEER. The V and J ends lost 1 base and 7 bases, in that order; junction bases with no gene match: 5. This CDR3 reads CASSQVASGDNIQYF. DNA of the CDR3: TGCGCCAGCAGCCAAGTGGCTAGCGGGGATAACATTCAGTACTTC.

The chain employs TRBV7-3 and TRBJ2-1, with 7 positions matching TRBD2. The V segment lost 2 bases and the J segment 4 bases; nucleotides outside the gene matches: 5. CDR1 is SGHTA, CDR2 FQGTGA, per germline. CDR3 length: 15 residues. CDR3 sequence reads: CASSLDQGGYNEQFF. The DNA for the CDR3 is TGTGCCAGCAGCTTAGATCAGGGAGGGTACAATGAGCAGTTCTTC. Using reference TRBV7-3 and TRBJ2-1 for the parts outside the CDR3, the full variable domain is GAGVSQTPSNKVTEKGKYVELRCDPISGHTALYWYRQSLGQGPEFLIYFQGTGAADDSGLPNDRFFAVRPEGSVSTLKIQRTERGDSAVYLCASSLDQGGYNEQFFGPGTRLTVL.

In this sample, this clone turned up a few times. The chain carries TRBV7-9 and TRBJ1-1; TRBD1 might be the D (6 bases). This CDR3 has 14 residues. Trimming shortened V by 5 bases and J by 4 bases, and 14 bases separated the two germline ends. CDR1 is SEHNR, CDR2 FQNEAQ, per germline (reference sequence). The CDR3 loop is CASSLRGGGTEAFF. The CDR3, as DNA: TGTGCCAGCAGCCTCAGGGGTGGGGGCACTGAAGCTTTCTTT.

This chain uses TRBV9 with TRBJ2-7; TRBD1 agrees at 7 bases. The CDR3 runs 15 residues. With 0 bases clipped from V and 6 bases from J, the junction kept 9 bases outside the gene matches. CDR1 and CDR2 from the germline V gene are SGDLS and YYNGEE. CDR3 coding DNA: TGTGCCAGCAGCGTAGGAGAGGGGGCTCTAAGCGAGCAGTACTTC. It yields the protein CASSVGEGALSEQYF.

The gene calls are TRBV7-9 and TRBJ2-1; D remains unclear. This CDR3 is 12 amino acids long. Germline lookup yields CDR1 SEHNR and CDR2 FQNEAQ (reference sequence). V was cut by 5 bases and J by 10 bases, with 12 bases left in between. The CDR3 bases are TGTGCCAGCAGCCTTGAAGGTAGGGAGCAGTTCTTC. Translating gives CASSLEGREQFF. The full variable domain, completed using reference TRBV7-9 and TRBJ2-1, is DTGVSQNPRHKITKRGQNVTFRCDPISEHNRLYWYRQTLGQGPEFLTYFQNEAQLEKSRLLSDRFSAERPKGSFSTLEIQRTEQGDSAMYLCASSLEGREQFFGPGTRLTVL.

The chain has TRBV11-2 and TRBJ2-1; 9 nucleotides align to TRBD2. With 4 bases clipped from V and 7 bases from J, the junction kept 5 bases outside the gene matches. Germline V gene lookup returns CDR1 SGHAT and CDR2 FQNNGV. The CDR3 sequence is 14 residues long. CDR3 nucleotides: TGTGCCAGCAGCTCCGGGACTAGCACGAATGAGCAGTTCTTC. This codes for CASSSGTSTNEQFF.